Following are 27 T cell receptor beta chains from one sample sequenced in a study of cytomegalovirus exposure and HLA in healthy donors. PCR was performed using 60 Vbeta and 13 Jbeta primers. Some clones are missing from TCRdb's copy, which holds only in-frame ones; the method was immunoSEQ multiplex PCR. The data show under 130,000 clones, with around four fifths seen just once and under 1.5% held by the top ten. The sample consisted of PBMCs. The receptors were sampled from a man aged 30 to 39 in good health and CMV-seronegative.

The rearrangement joins TRBV27 to TRBJ2-7, with unresolved D. Germline assignment: CDR1 MNHEY and CDR2 SMNVEV (reference sequence). V shed 2 bases and J shed 2 bases, with 7 bases lying between them. This CDR3 comprises 13 residues. The CDR3 loop is CASSLKEPYEQYF. CDR3 coding DNA: TGTGCCAGCAGTTTAAAAGAGCCCTACGAGCAGTACTTC.

The DNA for the CDR3 is TGCGCCAGCAGCCATACGGGACAGGGGGCCATCAACACTGAAGCTTTCTTT. It encodes CASSHTGQGAINTEAFF. The genes are TRBV4-1 and TRBJ1-1; TRBD1 agrees at 12 bases. The germline V gene encodes CDR1 MGHRA and CDR2 YSYEKL. Trimming removed 3 bases from V and 2 bases from J; junction bases left unmatched: 7. This CDR3 spans 17 amino acids.

The chain links TRBV13 to TRBJ2-1; 7 positions agree with TRBD2. This CDR3 is 16 amino acids long. Germline assignment: CDR1 PRHDT and CDR2 FYEKMQ (reference sequence). The V segment lost 0 bases and the J segment 3 bases; nucleotides outside the gene matches: 5. CDR3 in amino acids: CASSLGAGAGYNEQFF. The CDR3 nucleotides are TGTGCCAGCAGCTTAGGGGCGGGAGCCGGCTACAATGAGCAGTTCTTC.

The chain carries TRBV11-2 and TRBJ2-7; 7 bases match TRBD2. The J segment lost 3 bases and the V segment lost 0 bases, leaving 8 bases of the junction unmatched. Germline assignment: CDR1 SGHAT and CDR2 FQNNGV. The length of the CDR3 is 16 residues. CDR3 DNA sequence: TGTGCCAGCAGCTTAGAGACCGCGTCGGGGGGCTACGAGCAGTACTTC. Protein sequence: CASSLETASGGYEQYF.

The CDR3 region has the DNA TGCGCCAGCAGCTTGGCCGGGGAACCCCTAAGTTACGAGCAGTACTTC. Translating gives CASSLAGEPLSYEQYF. The J gene is TRBJ2-7, the V gene TRBV5-1; D is perhaps TRBD2 (5 bases). This CDR3 is built from 16 residues. Germline V CDR1 and CDR2: SGHRS, YFSETQ. The ends were cut back, 0 bases at V and 4 bases at J, with 17 bases in the middle.

V is TRBV7-8 and J is TRBJ2-7; 7 bases line up with TRBD1. From germline, CDR1 is SGHVS and CDR2 FQNEAQ. The V gene end was trimmed by 1 base and the J gene end by 9 bases; junction bases not matched to a gene: 15. This CDR3 spans 16 amino acids. Here the CDR3 reads CASSLGQGLSYERQYF. The CDR3 DNA is TGTGCCAGCAGCTTAGGACAGGGCTTGTCCTACGAGCGGCAGTACTTC.

This clone was observed a single time. The chain recombines TRBV4-3 with TRBJ2-3, with TRBD2 as a possible D gene (5 bases). This CDR3 has 14 residues. In germline, CDR1 is LGHNA, CDR2 YSLEER. Deletions cut 3 bases from V and 6 bases from J, with 13 bases between. Here the CDR3 reads CASSQDSRTDTQYF. CDR3 in DNA: TGCGCCAGCAGCCAGGACTCTAGGACGGATACGCAGTATTTT.

This clone has just one count. A junction boundary mismatches the germline segment, possibly from a read error. Other DNA sequences in the same sample also yield this CDR3. The chain combines TRBV20-1 with TRBJ2-3; D possibly corresponds to TRBD1 (6 bases). Germline CDR1 and CDR2: DFQATT and SNEGSKA (reference sequence). CDR3 length: 11 residues. In nucleotides, the CDR3 is TGCAGTGCCAGAGACAGGGATACGCAGTATTTT. It codes for CSARDRDTQYF.

In this sample, this clone turned up once. This chain links TRBV4-1 with TRBJ1-3, with 7 positions matching TRBD1. The ends lost 3 bases at V and 4 bases at J; junction bases unmatched: 6. There are 15 residues in the CDR3. Germline CDR1 is MGHRA and CDR2 is YSYEKL. CDR3 nucleotide sequence: TGCGCCAGCAGCCAGGGGACAGTCTCGGGAAACACCATATATTTT. Translating it yields CASSQGTVSGNTIYF.

The chain couples TRBV29-1 to TRBJ2-1; 9 bases map to TRBD1. The germline V gene encodes CDR1 SQVTM and CDR2 ANQGSEA. J lost 7 bases, V lost 3 bases, and 10 bases had no gene match. CDR3 length: 15 amino acids. Here the CDR3 DNA reads TGCAGCGTTGATTACCTCGGACAGGGGACGAATGAGCAGTTCTTC. Protein product: CSVDYLGQGTNEQFF.

The sample holds a few counts of this clone. Here the CDR3 DNA reads TGTGCCAGCAGCGAGGGACGGGGGACAACTAATGAAAAACTGTTTTTT. Translation gives CASSEGRGTTNEKLFF. The chain couples TRBV9 to TRBJ1-4; possible D gene TRBD1, 5 bases. The CDR3 spans 16 residues. Trimming took 3 bases from V and 0 from J, leaving 12 bases between them. From germline, CDR1 is SGDLS and CDR2 YYNGEE.

CDR3 in DNA: TGTGCCAGCAGCGGCGACTACCCCCTAGGGAATGAGCAGTTCTTC. The encoded protein is CASSGDYPLGNEQFF. The chain is built from TRBV7-6 and TRBJ2-1; maybe TRBD2 (5 bases). The CDR3 sequence is 15 residues long. Trimming stripped 5 bases from V and 7 bases from J, with 18 bases between. Germline lookup yields CDR1 SGHVS and CDR2 FNYEAQ.

The chain recombines TRBV5-4 with TRBJ2-2; D is unresolved. Between the trimmed V and J ends, which lost 3 bases and 9 bases, there was a span of 9 bases. This CDR3 has 12 residues. The V gene's germline CDR1 is SGHNT and CDR2 YYREEE (reference sequence). This CDR3 is CASSSYGRELFF. DNA for the CDR3: TGTGCCAGCAGCTCATATGGCCGGGAGCTGTTTTTT.

The chain employs TRBV27 and TRBJ2-1; TRBD2 agrees at 10 bases. Germline trimming cut 5 bases from V and 1 base from J; bases unmatched to any gene: 2. The CDR3 is made up of 15 amino acids. The germline V gene encodes CDR1 MNHEY and CDR2 SMNVEV (reference sequence). CDR3 nucleotide sequence: TGTGCCAGCAGTCTAGCGGGGGTTTCCTACAATGAGCAGTTCTTC. Its translation is CASSLAGVSYNEQFF.

CDR3 region: CASRPTRSPGLAHHEQYF. CDR3 DNA sequence: TGTGCCAGCAGGCCAACCCGTTCACCGGGACTAGCACATCACGAGCAGTACTTC. V gene TRBV28 combines with J gene TRBJ2-7; 9 nucleotides agree with TRBD2. V lost 6 bases, J lost 5 bases, and 20 bases stayed unmatched. The CDR3 consists of 18 residues. Looked up from germline, CDR1 is MDHEN and CDR2 is SYDVKM.

The chain carries TRBV6-1 and TRBJ1-2, with D perhaps matching TRBD1 (5 bases). CDR1 and CDR2 (germline): MNHNS, SASEGT. CDR3 length equals 13 residues. With 4 bases removed from V and 3 bases from J, the gap between germline ends came to 9 bases. Written as DNA, the CDR3 is TGTGCCAGCAGTGTGGAGGGGTACTATGGCTACACCTTC. Translating gives CASSVEGYYGYTF.

This clone was seen just once. This chain joins TRBV6-1 and TRBJ1-2, with D uncertain. The germline gives CDR1 MNHNS, CDR2 SASEGT. The CDR3 sequence is 14 residues long. V lost 3 bases and J 1 base, leaving 9 bases between the germline ends. CDR3 sequence: CASSEATHNYGYTF. The CDR3 DNA reads as TGTGCCAGCAGTGAGGCCACCCATAACTATGGCTACACCTTC.

This chain uses TRBV7-9 with TRBJ1-1; tentatively, D is TRBD1 (6 bases). The CDR3 is made up of 17 amino acids. Germline CDR1 reads SEHNR; CDR2 reads FQNEAQ (reference sequence). With 2 bases removed from V and 3 bases from J, the gap between germline ends came to 19 bases. The CDR3 DNA is TGTGCCAGCAGCTTACCATCCGACAGGAAGGGGGACACTGAAGCTTTCTTT. The encoded protein is CASSLPSDRKGDTEAFF.

This chain uses TRBV7-9 with TRBJ2-7, with TRBD1 matching over 9 bases. The CDR3 is made up of 16 amino acids. Trimming removed 5 bases from V and 2 bases from J; junction bases left unmatched: 10. Germline V gives CDR1 SEHNR, CDR2 FQNEAQ (reference sequence). CDR3 residues: CASSPLGTGNAYEQYF. CDR3 DNA: TGTGCCAGCAGCCCCCTGGGGACAGGGAACGCCTACGAGCAGTACTTC.

The chain joins TRBV6-5 to TRBJ2-7, with 7 bases that match TRBD1. V shed 6 bases, J shed 3 bases, and the junction held 8 bases outside the gene matches. Germline V gene data show CDR1 as MNHEY and CDR2 as SVGAGI. This CDR3 has 14 amino acids. The CDR3, as DNA: TGTGCCAGCAGCAGATACACAGGGGACTACGAGCAGTACTTC. It codes for CASSRYTGDYEQYF.

The genes are TRBV7-2 and TRBJ1-6; a weak D match, TRBD1 (5 bases). The CDR3 covers 15 residues. Trimming removed 3 bases from V and 8 bases from J, with 14 bases in between. Germline values: CDR1 SGHTA, CDR2 FQGNSA. This CDR3 reads CASSFTGTKDSPLHF. DNA for the CDR3: TGTGCCAGCAGCTTCACCGGGACTAAGGATTCACCCCTCCACTTT.

Worth noting for this clone: A junction end diverges from the germline sequence, so it may reflect a read error. This chain's CDR3 is CSVEGASYGYTF. The CDR3 bases are TGCAGCGTCGAAGGGGCGAGCTATGGCTACACCTTC. The J gene is TRBJ1-2, the V gene TRBV29-1; possible D gene TRBD1, 5 bases. The CDR3 spans 12 residues. The V gene's germline CDR1 is SQVTM and CDR2 ANQGSEA. The variable domain in full, completed from reference TRBV29-1 and TRBJ1-2, reads SAVISQKPSRDICQRGTSLTIQCQVDSQVTMMFWYRQQPGQSLTLIATANQGSEATYESGFVIDKFPISRPNLTFSTLTVSNMSPEDSSIYLCSVEGASYGYTFGSGTRLTVV.

This clone was detected a few times. This chain links TRBV7-2 with TRBJ1-2; a possible D gene is TRBD1 (5 bases). Trimming removed 5 bases from V and 2 bases from J, with 9 bases in between. This CDR3 region has 13 residues. The germline V gene encodes CDR1 SGHTA and CDR2 FQGNSA. The CDR3 nucleotides read TGTGCCAGCAGCCCGGACAAGAACTATGGCTACACCTTC. As protein: CASSPDKNYGYTF.

CDR3 amino acids: CASSRTGRYEQYF. CDR3 nucleotides: TGTGCCAGCAGCCGGACAGGGAGGTACGAGCAGTACTTC. The chain has TRBV27 and TRBJ2-7; TRBD1 aligns across 8 bases. The CDR3 spans 13 residues. Unmatched junction bases numbered 5, after V lost 6 bases and J lost 4 bases. The germline V gene has CDR1 MNHEY and CDR2 SMNVEV (reference sequence).

This clone was picked up a small number of times. The chain couples TRBV15 to TRBJ1-5; 7 nucleotides align to TRBD1. Per the germline V gene, CDR1 is LNHNV and CDR2 is YYDKDF (reference sequence). Trimming cost V 1 base and J 3 bases; bases outside gene matches: 6. The CDR3 loop spans 16 amino acids. The CDR3 nucleotides read TGTGCCACCAGCAGAGGGGCTGACAGGGACAATCAGCCCCAGCATTTT. The encoded protein is CATSRGADRDNQPQHF.

This rearrangement joins TRBV5-4 to TRBJ2-7; 7 nucleotides match TRBD2. There are 14 residues in the CDR3. V shed 4 bases, J shed 7 bases, and the junction held 11 bases outside the gene matches. Germline V gene sequence: CDR1 SGHNT, CDR2 YYREEE (reference sequence). The CDR3 DNA reads as TGTGCCAGCAGCCAAGCGGGGCCCCTAGGGGAGCAGTACTTC. Translation gives CASSQAGPLGEQYF.

The CDR3 DNA follows: TGCAGCGTTCCTCAGGGTAACGAGCAGTACTTC. This gives the protein CSVPQGNEQYF. This chain joins TRBV29-1 and TRBJ2-7; possibly TRBD1 for D (5 bases). Germline values: CDR1 SQVTM, CDR2 ANQGSEA. The CDR3 contains 11 residues. V was shortened by 5 bases and J by 5 bases, with 10 bases between the two germline ends.